Shown below are 29 T cell receptor beta chains from a single sample sequenced in a study of cytomegalovirus exposure and HLA in healthy donors. 13 Jbeta primers and 60 Vbeta primers were used for the PCR. Only in-frame clones appear in the TCRdb table, and some are missing; sequencing was by immunoSEQ multiplex PCR. The table lists roughly 200,000 clones, about four fifths of them singletons, with 1.5% to 2% in the top ten. The specimen was PBMCs. All receptors come from a woman younger than 35 in good health and CMV-seronegative.

V usage is TRBV10-3 and J usage is TRBJ1-3; no reliable D call. Trimming left V 11 bases short and J 3 bases short, with 14 bases between. This CDR3 region has 13 residues. The germline CDR1 and CDR2 sequences are ENHRY and SYGVKD. The CDR3 region has the DNA TGTGCCCTTGGGTCGGAGTTTGGAAACACCATATATTTT. It codes for CALGSEFGNTIYF.

The table lists this clone with a few counts. The J gene is TRBJ1-3, the V gene TRBV6-5; D gene unclear. The CDR3 is made up of 14 amino acids. Germline CDR1 MNHEY, CDR2 SVGAGI. V was cut by 5 bases and J by 2 bases, with 10 bases left in between. CDR3 amino acids: CASSLARAGNTIYF. In DNA form, the CDR3 reads TGTGCCAGCAGTCTCGCGCGTGCTGGAAACACCATATATTTT.

V and J are TRBV19 and TRBJ2-1; tentative D call: TRBD2 (6 bases). Germline V CDR1 and CDR2: LNHDA, SQIVND (reference sequence). The CDR3 extends over 16 amino acids. V was trimmed by 0 bases and J by 2 bases, leaving 11 bases between them. CDR3 in amino acids: CASSIDPLATYNEQFF. CDR3 sequence (DNA): TGTGCCAGTAGTATAGATCCCCTAGCGACCTACAATGAGCAGTTCTTC.

V is TRBV27 and J is TRBJ1-2; D is possibly TRBD1 (6 bases). This CDR3 comprises 13 residues. The ends were cut back, 6 bases at V and 2 bases at J, with 10 bases in the middle. Germline V gives CDR1 MNHEY, CDR2 SMNVEV (reference sequence). This CDR3 reads CASRVTGNYGYTF. CDR3 coding DNA: TGTGCCAGCAGGGTCACAGGGAACTATGGCTACACCTTC.

This clone was observed a few times. The V call is TRBV6-1, the J call TRBJ1-4; D might be TRBD1 (5 bases). This CDR3 comprises 14 residues. Trimming took off 5 bases at V and 7 bases at J, with 14 bases between the two ends. Germline-derived CDR1 and CDR2 are MNHNS and SASEGT. The CDR3, as DNA: TGTGCCAGCAGTTCCGGACAAACATCTGAAAAACTGTTTTTT. It translates to CASSSGQTSEKLFF.

V gene TRBV4-2 combines with J gene TRBJ1-6; 8 nucleotides line up with TRBD1. There are 15 residues in the CDR3. Per the germline V gene, CDR1 is LGHNA and CDR2 is YNFKEQ. Germline trimming cut 1 base from V and 7 bases from J; bases unmatched to any gene: 3. The CDR3 sequence is CASSQVDRDNSPLHF. Here the CDR3 DNA reads TGTGCCAGCAGCCAAGTGGACAGGGACAATTCACCCCTCCACTTT.

DNA for the CDR3: TGCAGCGTTGAGAGGACAGGGGTGGAAACCGGGGAGCTGTTTTTT. Translated: CSVERTGVETGELFF. This chain joins TRBV29-1 and TRBJ2-2; 9 bases fit TRBD1. Germline CDR1 SQVTM, CDR2 ANQGSEA. The CDR3 is made up of 15 amino acids. The V segment lost 3 bases and the J segment 5 bases; nucleotides outside the gene matches: 7.

The chain carries TRBV18 and TRBJ2-4; D remains ambiguous. Trimming took off 6 bases at V and 1 base at J, with 16 bases between the two ends. The CDR3 length is 16 residues. Germline V CDR1 and CDR2: KGHSH, LQKENI. CDR3 coding DNA: TGTGCCAGCTCGCCCGAGGTTGAGACTGCCAAAAACATTCAGTACTTC. Encoded protein: CASSPEVETAKNIQYF.

The chain is built from TRBV28 and TRBJ2-7; a possible D gene is TRBD2 (5 bases). The ends were cut back, 4 bases at V and 6 bases at J, with 13 bases in the middle. CDR1 is MDHEN and CDR2 is SYDVKM in the germline V gene. The CDR3 extends over 13 amino acids. The DNA of the CDR3 is TGTGCCAGCAGTTATAGCGCCAAGGGCGAGCAGTACTTC. It is translated as CASSYSAKGEQYF.

The chain couples TRBV2 to TRBJ2-7; perhaps TRBD2 as D (6 bases). With 3 bases removed from V and 4 bases from J, the gap between germline ends came to 10 bases. The germline CDR1 and CDR2 sequences are SNHLY and FYNNEI. The CDR3 sequence is 13 residues long. CDR3 sequence (DNA): TGTGCCAGCAGTGATGGGGGGAATTACGAGCAGTACTTC. It yields the protein CASSDGGNYEQYF. Combining the CDR3 with reference TRBV2 and TRBJ2-7 gives the whole variable domain EPEVTQTPSHQVTQMGQEVILRCVPISNHLYFYWYRQILGQKVEFLVSFYNNEISEKSEIFDDQFSVERPDGSNFTLKIRSTKLEDSAMYFCASSDGGNYEQYFGPGTRLTVT.

This chain links TRBV6-4 with TRBJ2-1; TRBD2 aligns across 9 bases. This CDR3 has 14 amino acids. With V trimmed by 5 bases and J by 7 bases, 6 bases remained unmatched. Germline-derived CDR1 and CDR2 are MRHNA and SNTAGT. The CDR3 here is CASSLDSGSNEQFF. The CDR3, as DNA: TGTGCCAGCAGTTTGGATAGCGGGAGTAATGAGCAGTTCTTC.

This chain uses TRBV23-1 with TRBJ1-5; TRBD1 agrees at 7 bases. TRBV23-1 is flagged as an ORF with uncertain function. The CDR3 loop spans 16 amino acids. The J segment lost 2 bases and the V segment lost 4 bases, leaving 8 bases of the junction unmatched. Here the CDR3 reads CASSRGRGLCNQPQHF. CDR3 coding DNA: TGCGCCAGCAGTCGAGGTAGGGGGCTTTGCAATCAGCCCCAGCATTTT.

The chain employs TRBV29-1 and TRBJ2-1; tentative D call: TRBD2 (6 bases). Germline V gene lookup returns CDR1 SQVTM and CDR2 ANQGSEA. The CDR3 totals 14 residues. Trimming removed 3 bases from V and 5 bases from J, with 14 bases in between. CDR3 sequence reads: CSVDTWGGNNEQFF. The CDR3 nucleotides read TGCAGCGTTGATACGTGGGGCGGGAACAATGAGCAGTTCTTC.

This clone was counted only a few times. At one end, the junction sequence differs from germline, possibly due to a read error. The chain combines TRBV4-1 with TRBJ1-5, with a tentative D call TRBD1 (6 bases). This CDR3 has 14 residues. Looked up from germline, CDR1 is MGHRA and CDR2 is YSYEKL. The CDR3 sequence is CASSRDNSYQPQHF. CDR3 DNA: TGCGCCAGCAGCCGGGACAATAGCTATCAGCCCCAGCATTTT.

The chain recombines TRBV21-1 with TRBJ2-3; the table calls TRBD2, which could not be checked here. TRBV21-1 is a recognized pseudogene. This CDR3 region has 16 residues. This CDR3 is CASSKLLAGSTDTQYF. The CDR3 nucleotides are TGTGCCAGCAGCAAATTACTAGCGGGGAGCACAGATACGCAGTATTTT.

The chain links TRBV28 to TRBJ2-7, with D possibly matching TRBD1 (5 bases). The CDR3 loop spans 12 amino acids. Germline CDR1 reads MDHEN; CDR2 reads SYDVKM. V shed 3 bases and J shed 9 bases, with 12 bases lying between them. CDR3 loop: CASSLGQGGQYF. In DNA, the CDR3 is TGTGCCAGCAGTTTGGGGCAGGGCGGGCAGTACTTC.

The chain couples TRBV4-3 to TRBJ1-2; D perhaps matches TRBD1 (6 bases). Germline V gene data show CDR1 as LGHNA and CDR2 as YSLEER. V lost 1 base to trimming and J lost 0 bases, with 6 bases between them. This CDR3 spans 14 amino acids. The CDR3 is CASSQGTANYGYTF. The CDR3 nucleotides read TGCGCCAGCAGCCAAGGGACAGCTAACTATGGCTACACCTTC.

The rearrangement uses TRBV4-3 and TRBJ1-1; a weak D match, TRBD1 (5 bases). V was cut by 4 bases and J by 1 base, with 13 bases left in between. From germline, CDR1 is LGHNA and CDR2 YSLEER. This CDR3 comprises 15 residues. CDR3 residues: CASSRLLGGNTEAFF. The CDR3 DNA reads TGCGCCAGCAGCCGACTATTGGGGGGGAACACTGAAGCTTTCTTT.

This chain links TRBV5-1 with TRBJ2-1, with 7 bases identical to TRBD2. From germline, CDR1 is SGHRS and CDR2 YFSETQ. CDR3 length: 15 amino acids. J gave up 2 bases and V 2 bases, and 4 bases lay outside the gene matches. The chain's CDR3 is CASSFGGSPYNEQFF. The CDR3 region has the DNA TGCGCCAGCAGCTTTGGCGGGAGCCCCTACAATGAGCAGTTCTTC.

The rearrangement uses TRBV5-1 and TRBJ1-2; the D gene is possibly TRBD1 (5 bases). The CDR3 is 14 amino acids. Germline V gene data show CDR1 as SGHRS and CDR2 as YFSETQ. Deletions cut 4 bases from V and 2 bases from J, with 12 bases between. The CDR3 nucleotides are TGCGCCAGCAGCCCTGGAGGGGTGAACTATGGCTACACCTTC. Translating it yields CASSPGGVNYGYTF.

The gene calls are TRBV19 and TRBJ2-7, with TRBD1 identical over 9 bases. Per germline, CDR1 LNHDA and CDR2 SQIVND (reference sequence). CDR3 length equals 15 residues. V was clipped by 5 bases and J by 7 bases; unmatched bases: 12. DNA of the CDR3: TGTGCCAGTAGTGGGCCCCGGGACAGGGCTGGTGAGCAGTACTTC. This codes for CASSGPRDRAGEQYF.

This rearrangement joins TRBV5-3 to TRBJ1-2; no reliable D call. TRBV5-3 is given ORF status, its function remaining uncertain. The CDR3 sequence is 13 residues long. V gave up 4 bases and J gave up 4 bases, with 11 bases separating them. The CDR3 region is CARSPPNVYGYTF. As DNA, the CDR3 is TGTGCCAGAAGCCCACCTAACGTCTATGGCTACACCTTC.

V usage is TRBV11-3 and J usage is TRBJ2-1, with a possible D match to TRBD2 (6 bases). Per the germline V gene, CDR1 is SGHNT and CDR2 is YENEEA. The CDR3 totals 16 residues. V shed 3 bases and J shed 8 bases, with 20 bases lying between them. The CDR3 sequence: CASSFLRTDGGDEQFF. The DNA for the CDR3 is TGTGCCAGCAGCTTTCTGCGAACGGACGGGGGAGATGAGCAGTTCTTC. Variable domain in full (rest from reference TRBV11-3 and TRBJ2-1): EAGVVQSPRYKIIEKKQPVAFWCNPISGHNTLYWYLQNLGQGPELLIRYENEEAVDDSQLPKDRFSAERLKGVDSTLKIQPAELGDSAVYLCASSFLRTDGGDEQFFGPGTRLTVL.

A single count supports this clone. V usage is TRBV27 and J usage is TRBJ2-5; 8 nucleotides align to TRBD1. V lost 6 bases and J lost 2; bases outside the gene matches: 8. This CDR3 spans 15 amino acids. The germline gives CDR1 MNHEY, CDR2 SMNVEV (reference sequence). CDR3 DNA sequence: TGTGCCAGCAGCCGACGACAGGGGCTTCAAGAGACCCAGTACTTC. This sequence encodes CASSRRQGLQETQYF.

The chain recombines TRBV15 with TRBJ2-1; TRBD2 matches at 8 bases. The CDR3 totals 15 residues. Per germline, CDR1 LNHNV and CDR2 YYDKDF (reference sequence). V trimming: 0 bases; J trimming: 8 bases; junction bases outside the gene matches: 6. CDR3 nucleotides: TGTGCCACCAGCAGAGACGGGAGGGCCCCTGATGAGCAGTTCTTC. The encoded protein is CATSRDGRAPDEQFF.

A few counts support this clone. The chain couples TRBV19 to TRBJ2-1; 9 nucleotides match TRBD2. Trimming at V came to 8 bases and at J to 3 bases, leaving 8 bases not matched to a gene. CDR3 length: 15 residues. Germline V gene sequence: CDR1 LNHDA, CDR2 SQIVND (reference sequence). The CDR3 nucleotides are TGTGCCAGTTCCTTCTCTAGCGGGAACTACAATGAGCAGTTCTTC. Its translation: CASSFSSGNYNEQFF.

This clone appeared a few times. V and J are TRBV19 and TRBJ2-1, with 8 bases matching TRBD1. Germline V gene sequence: CDR1 LNHDA, CDR2 SQIVND (reference sequence). This CDR3 has 13 amino acids. V lost 10 bases and J lost 3; bases outside the gene matches: 5. The CDR3: CATQQGGYNEQFF. The CDR3 nucleotides read TGTGCCACCCAACAGGGGGGCTACAATGAGCAGTTCTTC.

This chain uses TRBV7-6 with TRBJ2-7, with 11 bases identical to TRBD1. CDR3 size: 21 residues. Trimming took 5 bases from V and 1 from J; bases not matched to a gene: 22. Per the germline V gene, CDR1 is SGHVS and CDR2 is FNYEAQ. The CDR3 protein is CASSESPSRTGGNPRSYEQYV. In DNA, the CDR3 is TGTGCCAGCAGCGAAAGCCCGTCCCGGACAGGGGGCAACCCGAGGTCCTACGAGCAGTACGTC.

The V call is TRBV5-8, the J call TRBJ1-2; 8 positions match TRBD1. This CDR3 has 15 residues. V was clipped by 4 bases and J by 4 bases; unmatched bases: 9. Germline V gives CDR1 SGHTS, CDR2 YDEGEE. CDR3 DNA: TGTGCCAGCAGCGGCGGGACAGGATATGTCTATGGCTACACCTTC. Its translation: CASSGGTGYVYGYTF.